This T cell receptor (beta chain) was captured by sequencing in a study of blood T cell repertoires in COVID-19. In the study overall: The analysed material was cDNA or gDNA that came from T cells, B-cell-depleted T cells, or PBMCs.

Patients of the Seattle cohort, enrolled during active infection, were followed longitudinally. The V segment lost 4 bases and the J segment 7 bases; nucleotides outside the gene matches: 10. The V gene's germline CDR1 is MGHRA and CDR2 YSYEKL. The CDR3 loop spans 15 amino acids. Sequencing used immunoSEQ multiplex PCR; TCRdb keeps in-frame clones, though not all of them. Here the sample spans about 210,000 clones, roughly 80% being singletons. This clone occurred a few times. This chain joins TRBV4-1 and TRBJ1-5, with 7 bases matching TRBD1. The source material was peripheral blood. This TCR was sampled from a woman aged 80 or over with COVID-19, enrolled during active disease. The CDR3 loop is CASSLRQGVEQPQHF. As DNA, the CDR3 is TGCGCCAGCAGCCTTCGACAGGGAGTAGAACAGCCCCAGCATTTT.